The clone carrying this T cell receptor (beta chain) was seen once. Its specificity is not known. The entry originates in a study of post-analysis software for immune sequencing data. Study summary: Some patients lacked subtype; others had relapsing-remitting, secondary progressive or progressive-relapsing disease.

TCR beta cDNA libraries included unique molecular identifiers. Input of about 0.95 to 11 million T cells yielded around 500,000 cDNA molecules. From the PCR reads, TCRdb called clonotypes with MiXCR, one entry per CDR3 protein. Of hundreds of thousands of distinct CDR3 sequences in the sample, 25% to 30% were seen once. The germline V gene encodes CDR1 SGHTA and CDR2 FQGNSA. This CDR3 region has 16 residues. Trimming left V 0 bases short and J 7 bases short, with 13 bases between. Study-wide results and limits: Patients had higher frequencies than controls of roughly five TRBV segments, including TRBV5-6, TRBV5-1 and TRBV20-1. Versus controls, multiple sclerosis patients showed significantly lower diversity (normalized Chao1). Under F measure analysis, samples from one preparation batch co-clustered strongly.

V and J are TRBV7-2 and TRBJ1-6; no clear D. Sequenced sample: blood. This clonotype was sampled from a girl aged 10 to 17 with multiple sclerosis. CDR3 coding DNA: TGTGCCAGCAGCTTAGCGCTTTCCGGTCAGAATTCACCCCTCCACTTT. This gives the protein CASSLALSGQNSPLHF. The full variable domain, completed using reference TRBV7-2 and TRBJ1-6, is GAGVSQSPSNKVTEKGKDVELRCDPISGHTALYWYRQSLGQGLEFLIYFQGNSAPDKSGLPSDRFSAERTGGSVSTLTIQRTQQEDSAVYLCASSLALSGQNSPLHFGNGTRLTVT.